The rows below give T cell receptor beta chains drawn from one sample of a study of T cells after yellow fever vaccination. TCRdb re-analysed the 5' RACE reads in MiXCR, keeping a single row per CDR3 protein. The table includes 610,000 or so distinct CDR3 sequences, about 12% detected once. Material: PBMCs, obtained on the day of the yellow fever booster vaccination. These receptors were obtained from a man younger than 40 who received the YFV17D yellow fever vaccine. The CDR3 runs from the conserved cysteine through the conserved F or W. The D gene is left open where the match is weak. Clone size is given for some rows only: seen once, a few or many times, or a class if the clone is expanded.

abundance	d_gene	v_gene	j_gene	CDR3nt	CDR3aa
few	.	TRBV7-3	TRBJ2-1	TGTGCCAGCAGCTTAAAGGCTTCCTTGGGGAGTGAGCAGTTCTTC	CASSLKASLGSEQFF
few	.	TRBV7-8	TRBJ1-2	TGTGCCAGCAGCTTAGGTTCGGAACTTTATGGCTACACCTTC	CASSLGSELYGYTF
.	TRBD2	TRBV20-1	TRBJ2-1	TGCAGTGCTAGCGACGCTAGCGGGACAAGCTCCTACAATGAGCAGTTCTTC	CSASDASGTSSYNEQFF
.	.	TRBV7-2	TRBJ2-5	TGTGCCAGCAGCTTCAAACGCCTAACCTCTCACCAGACCCAGTACTTC	CASSFKRLTSHQTQYF
.	.	TRBV5-1	TRBJ2-7	TGCGCCAGCAGCTTGGCGCTAGACGACTACGAGCAGCACTTC	CASSLALDDYEQHF
few	TRBD2	TRBV11-2	TRBJ2-5	TGTGCCAGCAGCTGGCGGGGGACTAGCGGGAGTAAGCAAGAGACCCAGTACTTC	CASSWRGTSGSKQETQYF
.	TRBD2	TRBV7-6	TRBJ2-3	TGTGCCAGCAGCGCGGGAGTAGATGATACGCAGTATTTT	CASSAGVDDTQYF
.	.	TRBV7-8	TRBJ1-2	TGTGCCAGCAGCTTATCGGCCATTATGACGCATGGCTACACCTTC	CASSLSAIMTHGYTF
.	TRBD1	TRBV27	TRBJ2-7	TGTGCCAGCAGACCCGGGACAGGGGGCCACGAGCAGTACTTC	CASRPGTGGHEQYF
.	TRBD2	TRBV11-2	TRBJ2-1	TGTGCCAGCAGCACAGGGACTAGTCTCAGTATTGGGTACAATGAGCAGTTCTTC	CASSTGTSLSIGYNEQFF
few	.	TRBV10-3	TRBJ1-2	TGTGCCATCAGCTCCGAGGGGAACTATGGCTACACCTTC	CAISSEGNYGYTF
.	TRBD2	TRBV20-1	TRBJ2-7	TGCAGTGCTAGCCGGGAGGGCGCCGGAGAGCAGTACTTC	CSASREGAGEQYF
few	.	TRBV6-1	TRBJ2-5	TGTGCCAGCAACAAAGAGGCAGCCCAAGAGACCCAGTACTTC	CASNKEAAQETQYF
few	TRBD2	TRBV19	TRBJ2-1	TGTGCCAGTAGTGGACTAGCGGGAGCGAAGAGTGGGAATGAGCAGTTCTTC	CASSGLAGAKSGNEQFF
.	TRBD2	TRBV7-9	TRBJ2-2	TGTGCCAGCAGCTTCCGACTAGCGTCCCCCAGGGAGCTGTTTTTT	CASSFRLASPRELFF
.	.	TRBV28	TRBJ2-1	TGTGCCAGCAACCTAAACGGGGGAGGCTCCCGATCCTTC	CASNLNGGGSRSF
few	TRBD1	TRBV7-2	TRBJ1-2	TGTGCCAGCAGCTTAGCGGAAGCAGGGGGCGCCGTTCGATTGGACACCTTC	CASSLAEAGGAVRLDTF
few	.	TRBV5-1	TRBJ1-3	TGCGCCAGCAGCGGCACAGGGCGTACCTCTGGAAACACCATATATTTT	CASSGTGRTSGNTIYF
few	.	TRBV20-1	TRBJ2-7	TGCAGTGCTAGAGATTCCAGGGCCCTCTACGAGCAGTACTTC	CSARDSRALYEQYF
few	.	TRBV20-1	TRBJ2-7	TGCAGTGCTAGAAAGGAGAGGTTCTACGAGCAGTACTTC	CSARKERFYEQYF
few	.	TRBV5-1	TRBJ1-2	TGCGCCAGCAGCTTATCCGGGACGGCGACCCTGGAAGGTGGCTACACCTTC	CASSLSGTATLEGGYTF
few	TRBD2	TRBV29-1	TRBJ2-7	TGCAGCGTTTGGCTAGCGGACTCCTACGAGCAGTACTTC	CSVWLADSYEQYF
.	.	TRBV12-3/TRBV12-4	TRBJ2-1	TGTGCCAGCAGTTTAGGGCATAGCGGCAATGAGCAGTTCTTC	CASSLGHSGNEQFF
few	.	TRBV12-3/TRBV12-4	TRBJ1-2	TGTGCCAGCAGTGGTCCTCTCGATGGCTACACCTTC	CASSGPLDGYTF
few	TRBD2	TRBV12-3/TRBV12-4	TRBJ2-3	TGTGCCAGCAACCTTAGCGGGAGACGCACAGATACGCAGTATTTT	CASNLSGRRTDTQYF
.	TRBD2	TRBV19	TRBJ2-3	TGTGCCAGTAGTATCGGACTAGTGTCGCGCACAGATACGCAGTATTTT	CASSIGLVSRTDTQYF
.	TRBD2	TRBV6-2/TRBV6-3	TRBJ2-4	TGTGCCAGCGGGCGGGAGGGGCGAAACATTCAGTACTTC	CASGREGRNIQYF
few	TRBD2	TRBV14	TRBJ2-7	TGTGCCAGCAGCCAAGCCCCTGGCGGGAGCCACTCCTACGAGCAGTACTTC	CASSQAPGGSHSYEQYF
few	.	TRBV3-1	TRBJ2-1	TGTGCCAGCACCCCTAATTTGGGCGGACGTGGGGAGCAGTTCTTC	CASTPNLGGRGEQFF
.	.	TRBV7-2	TRBJ2-1	TGTGCCAGCAGCTCCCGAGGGCGGGACGGGAACAATGAGCAGTTCTTC	CASSSRGRDGNNEQFF
few	TRBD2	TRBV10-2	TRBJ2-3	TGCGCCAGCAGTGAGTCCCTAGCGGGAGGGTTGGATACGCAGTATTTT	CASSESLAGGLDTQYF
few	.	TRBV29-1	TRBJ2-7	TGCAGCGCCGAGCGGAGAGACCCCTACGAGCAGTACTTC	CSAERRDPYEQYF
.	TRBD2	TRBV20-1	TRBJ2-1	TGCAGTGCGGGGCAACTAGCGGGACTATATTACAATGAGCAGTTCTTC	CSAGQLAGLYYNEQFF
few	TRBD2	TRBV5-1	TRBJ2-3	TGCGCCAGCAGTTGGTCGGGACTAGCTTTTTTACGGGATACGCAGTATTTT	CASSWSGLAFLRDTQYF
few	TRBD2	TRBV6-2/TRBV6-3	TRBJ2-5	TGTGCCAGCAGTACGGCTCTCGGAACTAGCGGGAGGGCCCAGTACTTC	CASSTALGTSGRAQYF
.	.	TRBV7-2	TRBJ1-3	TGTGCCAGCAGCTTTACGCCAGGGCCGGGTGGAAACACCATATATTTT	CASSFTPGPGGNTIYF
few	.	TRBV29-1	TRBJ2-6	TGCAGCGTTGAACTGGGTGGGGCCAACGTCCTGACTTTC	CSVELGGANVLTF
.	TRBD1	TRBV7-9	TRBJ2-1	TGTGCCAGCAGCTTTAGAGAACAGGGGCAGGGGAATGAGCAGTTCTTC	CASSFREQGQGNEQFF
few	TRBD1	TRBV9	TRBJ1-4	TGTGCCAGCAGCGCAGACCCCGGGACAGTTAATGAAAAACTGTTTTTT	CASSADPGTVNEKLFF
.	TRBD1	TRBV11-2	TRBJ1-5	TGTGCCAGCAGCGGAGACAGGGTCCAGCCCCAGCATTTT	CASSGDRVQPQHF
.	.	TRBV20-1	TRBJ2-7	TGCAGTGCTAACCCAGACTACTACGAGCAGTACTTC	CSANPDYYEQYF
.	TRBD1	TRBV3-1	TRBJ1-5	TGTGCCAGCAGCCAAGGCCGGGACAGGGGAAGTAATCAGCCCCAGCATTTT	CASSQGRDRGSNQPQHF
.	.	TRBV12-5	TRBJ1-2	TGTGCTAGTGGTGTTCTGGAGTATGGCTACACCTTC	CASGVLEYGYTF
few	.	TRBV18	TRBJ2-5	TGTGCCAGCTCACCACGTACGGGGTACGGGGGAGCAGAGACCCAGTACTTC	CASSPRTGYGGAETQYF
once	.	TRBV7-8	TRBJ1-4	TGTGCCAGCAGCCCAATGATTCAGATGGGTGAAAAACTGTTTTTT	CASSPMIQMGEKLFF
few	TRBD2	TRBV10-3	TRBJ2-1	TGTGCCATCAGCCGGACTAGCGGGAGTCCTGAGCAGTTCTTC	CAISRTSGSPEQFF
few	TRBD1	TRBV5-6	TRBJ2-4	TGTGCCAGCACCGGTCAGGGGGCCGACATTCAGTACTTC	CASTGQGADIQYF
.	.	TRBV12-3/TRBV12-4	TRBJ1-1	TGTGCCAGCAGTTTTCAGATAACAAATGAAGCTTTCTTT	CASSFQITNEAFF
.	.	TRBV7-9	TRBJ2-7	TGTGCCAGCAGTTTAGACAAGGGCGAGCAGTACTTC	CASSLDKGEQYF
few	TRBD2	TRBV9	TRBJ2-5	TGTGCCAGCAGCGTAGTAGCGGGAGGGATCCAAGAGACCCAGTACTTC	CASSVVAGGIQETQYF
many	TRBD2	TRBV4-3	TRBJ2-3	TGCGCCAGCAGCCAAGATCCCTTCGGGCGGGAGATGGGCGGAGATACGCAGTATTTT	CASSQDPFGREMGGDTQYF
.	TRBD2	TRBV27	TRBJ2-1	TGTGCCAGCAGTTTGCGGGGGGTTCATGAGCAGTTCTTC	CASSLRGVHEQFF
.	.	TRBV3-1	TRBJ2-1	TGTGCCAGCAGCTCGACGGCACACCCTGGGAATGAGCAGTTCTTC	CASSSTAHPGNEQFF